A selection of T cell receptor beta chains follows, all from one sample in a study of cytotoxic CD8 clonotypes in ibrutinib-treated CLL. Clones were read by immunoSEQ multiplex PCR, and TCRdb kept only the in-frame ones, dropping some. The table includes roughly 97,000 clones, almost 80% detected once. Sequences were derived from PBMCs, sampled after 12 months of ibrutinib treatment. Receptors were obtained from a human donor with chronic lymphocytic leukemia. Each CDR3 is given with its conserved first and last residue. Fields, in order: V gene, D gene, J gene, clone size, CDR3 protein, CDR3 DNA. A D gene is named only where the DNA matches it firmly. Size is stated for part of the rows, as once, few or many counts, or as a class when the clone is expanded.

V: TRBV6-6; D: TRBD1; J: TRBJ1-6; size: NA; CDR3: CASSYKDRGNSPLHF; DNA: TGTGCCAGCAGTTACAAGGACAGGGGTAATTCACCCCTCCACTTT
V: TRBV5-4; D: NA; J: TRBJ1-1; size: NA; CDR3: CASRPGSPTSNTEAFF; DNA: TGTGCCAGCAGGCCAGGGAGTCCTACCTCGAACACTGAAGCTTTCTTT
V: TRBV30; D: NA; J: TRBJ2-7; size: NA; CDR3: CAWSVQMGQAYEQYF; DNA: TGTGCCTGGAGTGTACAAATGGGGCAGGCCTACGAGCAGTACTTC
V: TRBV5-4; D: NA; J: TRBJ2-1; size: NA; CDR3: CASSLSTSSSYNEQFF; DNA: TGTGCCAGCAGCTTGTCGACCTCAAGCTCCTACAATGAGCAGTTCTTC
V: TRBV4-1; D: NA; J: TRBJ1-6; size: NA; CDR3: CASSQDRGIYSPLHF; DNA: TGCGCCAGCAGCCAAGATCGGGGAATATATTCACCCCTCCACTTT
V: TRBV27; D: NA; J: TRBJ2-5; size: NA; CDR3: CASSFAVQETQYF; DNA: TGTGCCAGCAGTTTTGCTGTGCAAGAGACCCAGTACTTC
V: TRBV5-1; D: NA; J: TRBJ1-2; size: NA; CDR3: CASSLGGDYGYTF; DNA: TGCGCCAGCAGCTTAGGGGGAGACTATGGCTACACCTTC
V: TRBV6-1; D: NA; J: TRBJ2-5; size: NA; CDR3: CASSASPLGYQETQYF; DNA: TGTGCCAGCAGTGCCTCTCCTCTGGGGTACCAAGAGACCCAGTACTTC
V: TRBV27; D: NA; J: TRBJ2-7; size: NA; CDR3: CASSRQPGEYEQYF; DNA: TGTGCCAGCAGTCGCCAACCCGGAGAGTACGAGCAGTACTTC
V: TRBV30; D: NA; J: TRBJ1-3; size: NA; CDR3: CAYGGGSSGNTIYF; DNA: TGTGCCTACGGCGGGGGCAGCTCTGGAAACACCATATATTTT
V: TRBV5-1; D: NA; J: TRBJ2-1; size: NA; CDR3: CASSLDYNEQFF; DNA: TGCGCCAGCAGCTTGGACTACAATGAGCAGTTCTTC
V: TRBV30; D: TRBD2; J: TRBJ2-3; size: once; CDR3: CAWQLRGLAGGRTDTQYF; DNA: TGTGCCTGGCAACTCCGGGGACTAGCGGGGGGCCGCACAGATACGCAGTATTTT
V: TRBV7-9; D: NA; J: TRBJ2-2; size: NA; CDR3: CASSDRDGTTGELFF; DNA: TGTGCCAGCAGCGACCGGGACGGAACCACCGGGGAGCTGTTTTTT
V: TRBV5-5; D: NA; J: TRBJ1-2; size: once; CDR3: CASSFYLTENYGYTF; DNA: TGTGCCAGCAGCTTCTACCTTACTGAAAACTATGGCTACACCTTC
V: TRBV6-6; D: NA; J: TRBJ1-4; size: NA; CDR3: CASSYSQGTNEKLFF; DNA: TGTGCCAGCAGTTACTCCCAGGGAACTAATGAAAAACTGTTTTTT
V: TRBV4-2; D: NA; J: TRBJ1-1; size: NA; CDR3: CASSQDRSNPNTEAFF; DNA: TGTGCCAGCAGCCAAGATCGCTCCAATCCGAACACTGAAGCTTTCTTT
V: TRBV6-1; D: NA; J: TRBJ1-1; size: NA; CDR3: CASSERKANTEAFF; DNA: TGTGCCAGCAGTGAACGCAAGGCGAACACTGAAGCTTTCTTT
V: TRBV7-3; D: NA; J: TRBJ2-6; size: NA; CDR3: CASSPPGQRGANVLTF; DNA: TGTGCCAGCAGCCCGCCCGGGCAACGAGGGGCCAACGTCCTGACTTTC
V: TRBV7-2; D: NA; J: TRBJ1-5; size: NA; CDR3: CASSLGAGYSNQPQHF; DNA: TGTGCCAGCAGCTTAGGGGCAGGCTATAGCAATCAGCCCCAGCATTTT
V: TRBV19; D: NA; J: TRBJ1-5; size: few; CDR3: CASTRAGDPQHF; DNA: TGTGCCAGTACCCGGGCCGGCGATCCCCAGCATTTT
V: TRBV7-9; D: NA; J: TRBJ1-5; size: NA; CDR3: CASSPTGPGPQHF; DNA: TGTGCCAGCAGCCCGACGGGCCCTGGGCCCCAGCATTTT
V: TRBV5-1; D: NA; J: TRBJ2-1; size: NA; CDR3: CASNYGQNNEQFF; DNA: TGCGCCAGCAATTATGGGCAGAACAATGAGCAGTTCTTC
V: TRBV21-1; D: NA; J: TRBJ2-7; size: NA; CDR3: CASSMTGARAYEQYF; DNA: TGTGCCAGCAGCATGACAGGAGCTAGGGCCTACGAGCAGTACTTC
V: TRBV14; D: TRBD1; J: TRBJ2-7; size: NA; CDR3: CASSQDPTGYYEQYF; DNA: TGTGCCAGCAGCCAGGATCCGACAGGGTACTACGAGCAGTACTTC
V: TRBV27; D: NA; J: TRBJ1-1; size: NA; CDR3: CASSSPGRNTEAFF; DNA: TGTGCCAGCAGTTCCCCAGGGAGGAACACTGAAGCTTTCTTT
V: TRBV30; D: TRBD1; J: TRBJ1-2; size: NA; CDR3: CAWGGTGTYGYTF; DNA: TGTGCCTGGGGTGGGACAGGGACCTATGGCTACACCTTC
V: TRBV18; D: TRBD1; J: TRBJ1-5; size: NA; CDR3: CASSPRDRGDNQPQHF; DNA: TGTGCCAGCTCACCCCGGGACAGGGGAGACAATCAGCCCCAGCATTTT
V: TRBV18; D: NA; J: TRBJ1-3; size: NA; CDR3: CASSPERDTIYF; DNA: TGTGCCAGCTCACCCGAGAGAGACACCATATATTTT
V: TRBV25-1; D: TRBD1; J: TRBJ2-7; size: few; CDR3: CASSEPRSGGKGYEQYF; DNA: TGTGCCAGCAGTGAACCTCGGTCAGGGGGCAAAGGCTACGAGCAGTACTTC
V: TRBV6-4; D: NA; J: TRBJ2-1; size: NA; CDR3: CASSEQGIHNEQFF; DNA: TGTGCCAGCAGTGAACAGGGTATCCACAATGAGCAGTTCTTC
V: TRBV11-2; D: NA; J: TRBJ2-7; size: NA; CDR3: CASSLNGGETYEQYF; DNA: TGTGCCAGCAGCCTAAACGGCGGGGAAACCTACGAGCAGTACTTC
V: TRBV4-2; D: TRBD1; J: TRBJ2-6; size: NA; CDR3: CASSQAGGAGANVLTF; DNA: TGTGCCAGCAGCCAAGCAGGGGGAGCTGGGGCCAACGTCCTGACTTTC
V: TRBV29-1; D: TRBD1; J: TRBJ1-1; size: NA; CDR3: CSVLRDRNTEAFF; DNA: TGCAGCGTTCTCCGGGACAGGAACACTGAAGCTTTCTTT
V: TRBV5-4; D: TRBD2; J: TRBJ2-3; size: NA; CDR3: CASSLRASGTTDTQYF; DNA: TGTGCCAGCAGCTTGAGGGCTAGCGGGACCACAGATACGCAGTATTTT
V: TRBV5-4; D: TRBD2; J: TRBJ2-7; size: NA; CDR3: CASSLASSGGMYEQYF; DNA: TGTGCCAGCAGCTTGGCTTCTAGCGGGGGGATGTACGAGCAGTACTTC
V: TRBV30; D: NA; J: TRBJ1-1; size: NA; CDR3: CAWTRVNTEAFF; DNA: TGTGCCTGGACAAGGGTGAACACTGAAGCTTTCTTT
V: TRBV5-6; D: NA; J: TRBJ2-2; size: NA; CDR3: CASSFWRTGELFF; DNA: TGTGCCAGCAGCTTTTGGAGGACCGGGGAGCTGTTTTTT
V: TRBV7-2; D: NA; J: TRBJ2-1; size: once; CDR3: CASSFIRVEPHNEQFF; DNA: TGTGCCAGCAGCTTTATTCGAGTAGAGCCCCACAATGAGCAGTTCTTC